Listed below are T cell receptor beta chains from one sample, sequenced in a study of a mutant IDH1 vaccine in newly diagnosed glioma. These TCRs' antigens remain unknown. Produced via immunoSEQ multiplex PCR; TCRdb's table is partial and in-frame only. The data show around 32,000 clones, roughly four fifths seen once. Sample: PBMCs, taken from a glioma patient whose treatment included an IDH1 peptide vaccine. These receptors all come from a woman younger than 30 with glioma. The CDR3 runs from the conserved cysteine through the conserved F or W. A D gene is named only where the DNA matches it firmly. Size is stated for part of the rows, as once, few or many counts, or as a class when the clone is expanded.

j_gene: TRBJ2-7; abundance: NA; v_gene: TRBV30; d_gene: NA; CDR3nt: TGTGCCTGGAGTGTAGGAAGCAGCTACGAGCAGTACTTC; CDR3aa: CAWSVGSSYEQYF
j_gene: TRBJ2-7; abundance: NA; v_gene: TRBV29-1; d_gene: NA; CDR3nt: TGCAGCGGCCGGTACCGGGACAAAAACGAGCAGTACTTC; CDR3aa: CSGRYRDKNEQYF
j_gene: TRBJ1-1; abundance: NA; v_gene: TRBV7-3; d_gene: NA; CDR3nt: TGTGCCAGCAGCCCTACAGGGTTAGACACTGAAGCTTTCTTT; CDR3aa: CASSPTGLDTEAFF
j_gene: TRBJ1-3; abundance: NA; v_gene: TRBV18; d_gene: TRBD1; CDR3nt: TGTGCCAGCTCACTCCTCTCGACAGGGGGAGGAAACACCATATATTTT; CDR3aa: CASSLLSTGGGNTIYF
j_gene: TRBJ1-1; abundance: NA; v_gene: TRBV28; d_gene: NA; CDR3nt: TGTGCCAGCAGGGGTAACACTGAAGCTTTCTTT; CDR3aa: CASRGNTEAFF
j_gene: TRBJ1-1; abundance: few; v_gene: TRBV7-9; d_gene: TRBD1; CDR3nt: TGTGCCAGCAGCTTAGCCGGGACAGCCAAAACTGAAGCTTTCTTT; CDR3aa: CASSLAGTAKTEAFF
j_gene: TRBJ1-1; abundance: few; v_gene: TRBV5-6; d_gene: NA; CDR3nt: TGTGCCAGCAGCTTTCCCAGCTCAATGAACACTGAAGCTTTCTTT; CDR3aa: CASSFPSSMNTEAFF
j_gene: TRBJ2-3; abundance: NA; v_gene: TRBV5-1; d_gene: TRBD1; CDR3nt: TGCGCCAGCAGCTTGGAGGGGCGACAGGGTGGGGACACAGATACGCAGTATTTT; CDR3aa: CASSLEGRQGGDTDTQYF
j_gene: TRBJ2-2; abundance: NA; v_gene: TRBV28; d_gene: NA; CDR3nt: TGTGCCAGTTTTGTGAATTCGAACACCGGGGAGCTGTTTTTT; CDR3aa: CASFVNSNTGELFF
j_gene: TRBJ1-2; abundance: NA; v_gene: TRBV6-5; d_gene: NA; CDR3nt: TGTGCCAGCACTAAGGGGAGGGGTTTTTATGGCTACACCTTC; CDR3aa: CASTKGRGFYGYTF
j_gene: TRBJ2-6; abundance: NA; v_gene: TRBV7-8; d_gene: NA; CDR3nt: TGTGCCAGCAGCTTAGGGGACTCTGGGGCCAACGTCCTGACTTTC; CDR3aa: CASSLGDSGANVLTF
j_gene: TRBJ1-5; abundance: NA; v_gene: TRBV27; d_gene: NA; CDR3nt: TGTGCCAGCAGTTTCCTAAATAGCAATCAGCCCCAGCATTTT; CDR3aa: CASSFLNSNQPQHF
j_gene: TRBJ2-3; abundance: NA; v_gene: TRBV2; d_gene: TRBD1; CDR3nt: TGTGCCAGCAGTGAGCTGACAGGGGAACCATATAACACAGATACGCAGTATTTT; CDR3aa: CASSELTGEPYNTDTQYF
j_gene: TRBJ2-7; abundance: NA; v_gene: TRBV2; d_gene: NA; CDR3nt: TGTGCCTGCGACCGGGACAACTCCTACGAGCAGTACTTC; CDR3aa: CACDRDNSYEQYF
j_gene: TRBJ2-5; abundance: NA; v_gene: TRBV15; d_gene: NA; CDR3nt: TGTGCCACCAGCAGTATCTATCAGGGAGGTCAGGAGACCCAGTACTTC; CDR3aa: CATSSIYQGGQETQYF
j_gene: TRBJ2-1; abundance: NA; v_gene: TRBV9; d_gene: TRBD1; CDR3nt: TGTGCCAGCAGCGCAACAGGGGGCTCTTATGAGCAGTTCTTC; CDR3aa: CASSATGGSYEQFF
j_gene: TRBJ1-2; abundance: once; v_gene: TRBV29-1; d_gene: NA; CDR3nt: TGCAGCGCAAGGACACAGGGAACCTATGGCTACACCTTC; CDR3aa: CSARTQGTYGYTF
j_gene: TRBJ1-5; abundance: few; v_gene: TRBV9; d_gene: NA; CDR3nt: TGTGCCAGCAGCGTCCCAGGGGCGGGCAATCAGCCCCAGCATTTT; CDR3aa: CASSVPGAGNQPQHF
j_gene: TRBJ1-5; abundance: few; v_gene: TRBV10-3; d_gene: NA; CDR3nt: TGTGCCATCGGGGCAGGCGAAAATCAGCCCCAGCATTTT; CDR3aa: CAIGAGENQPQHF
j_gene: TRBJ2-3; abundance: NA; v_gene: TRBV7-6; d_gene: NA; CDR3nt: TGTGCCACTTCGGGACTTTTCACAGATACGCAGTATTTT; CDR3aa: CATSGLFTDTQYF
j_gene: TRBJ2-1; abundance: once; v_gene: TRBV5-6; d_gene: TRBD2; CDR3nt: TGTGCCAGCAGCCCTCTAGCGGGGGCCTACAATGAGCAGTTCTTC; CDR3aa: CASSPLAGAYNEQFF
j_gene: TRBJ1-1; abundance: NA; v_gene: TRBV2; d_gene: TRBD1; CDR3nt: TGTGCCAGCCAAATTGGACAGGGAAAATTGAACACTGAAGCTTTCTTT; CDR3aa: CASQIGQGKLNTEAFF
j_gene: TRBJ2-1; abundance: NA; v_gene: TRBV28; d_gene: NA; CDR3nt: TGTGCCAGCAGTTTCATGAATGAGCAGTTCTTC; CDR3aa: CASSFMNEQFF
j_gene: TRBJ1-2; abundance: NA; v_gene: TRBV7-8; d_gene: TRBD1; CDR3nt: TGTGCCAGCAGCTTGGACAGGGACTATGGCTACACCTTC; CDR3aa: CASSLDRDYGYTF
j_gene: TRBJ1-5; abundance: few; v_gene: TRBV4-1; d_gene: NA; CDR3nt: TGCGCCAGCAGCCAAGGAGTTCTCAGCAGTCAGCCCCAGCATTTT; CDR3aa: CASSQGVLSSQPQHF
j_gene: TRBJ1-2; abundance: NA; v_gene: TRBV30; d_gene: NA; CDR3nt: TGTGCCTGGAGTGTACTCGCTTCGATTGGGGAGGGAAATGGCTACACCTTC; CDR3aa: CAWSVLASIGEGNGYTF
j_gene: TRBJ2-5; abundance: once; v_gene: TRBV7-8; d_gene: NA; CDR3nt: TGTGCCAGCAGCTTAGGTTCAGTGACGGTGCAAGAGACCCAGTACTTC; CDR3aa: CASSLGSVTVQETQYF
j_gene: TRBJ2-3; abundance: NA; v_gene: TRBV4-1; d_gene: TRBD1; CDR3nt: TGCGCCAGCAGTCGGGTACCGGGACAGGACACAGATACGCAGTATTTT; CDR3aa: CASSRVPGQDTDTQYF
j_gene: TRBJ2-3; abundance: once; v_gene: TRBV5-1; d_gene: NA; CDR3nt: TGCGCCAGCAGCCCGGTCACAGATACGCAGTATTTT; CDR3aa: CASSPVTDTQYF
j_gene: TRBJ2-7; abundance: few; v_gene: TRBV6-5; d_gene: TRBD1; CDR3nt: TGTGCCAGCAGACCGAGCGACAGGGTGGAGTACTTC; CDR3aa: CASRPSDRVEYF
j_gene: TRBJ1-2; abundance: NA; v_gene: TRBV5-1; d_gene: TRBD1; CDR3nt: TGCGCCAGCAGCCGTGGACAGGGGGCTTTTAGCTATGGCTACACCTTC; CDR3aa: CASSRGQGAFSYGYTF
j_gene: TRBJ1-1; abundance: NA; v_gene: TRBV5-1; d_gene: NA; CDR3nt: TGCGCCAGCAGCGGATCGCCAGACGCCTCAATGAACACTGAAGCTTTCTTT; CDR3aa: CASSGSPDASMNTEAFF
j_gene: TRBJ1-1; abundance: NA; v_gene: TRBV7-2; d_gene: TRBD1; CDR3nt: TGTGCCAGCAGCTTAAAGCGGTACAGGGGGAACACTGAAGCTTTCTTT; CDR3aa: CASSLKRYRGNTEAFF
j_gene: TRBJ2-1; abundance: medium-sized; v_gene: TRBV7-3; d_gene: TRBD2; CDR3nt: TGTGCCAGCAGCGGACTAGCGGGAGGGGGCAATGAGCAGTTCTTC; CDR3aa: CASSGLAGGGNEQFF
j_gene: TRBJ1-1; abundance: few; v_gene: TRBV29-1; d_gene: NA; CDR3nt: TGCAGCGTTGAAGCGGGCTCACATGGGGAAGCTTTCTTT; CDR3aa: CSVEAGSHGEAFF
j_gene: TRBJ2-7; abundance: once; v_gene: TRBV21-1; d_gene: NA; CDR3nt: TGTGCCAGCAGCAAAGCTGCCAGCTTCTCCTACGAGCAGTACTTC; CDR3aa: CASSKAASFSYEQYF
j_gene: TRBJ2-1; abundance: NA; v_gene: TRBV6-1; d_gene: TRBD2; CDR3nt: TGTGCCAGCAGTGAAGCCGGGACTAGCGGGATAAGGGAGCAGTTCTTC; CDR3aa: CASSEAGTSGIREQFF
j_gene: TRBJ2-1; abundance: NA; v_gene: TRBV12-5; d_gene: TRBD1; CDR3nt: TGTGCTAGTGGTTTGGTTCTCCCGGGACAGGGAAGGTACAATGAGCAGTTCTTC; CDR3aa: CASGLVLPGQGRYNEQFF
j_gene: TRBJ2-1; abundance: NA; v_gene: TRBV5-1; d_gene: TRBD2; CDR3nt: TGCGCCAGCAGCCCGACTAGCGGAGGGGTGGGTGAGCAGTTCTTC; CDR3aa: CASSPTSGGVGEQFF
j_gene: TRBJ2-7; abundance: NA; v_gene: TRBV10-3; d_gene: NA; CDR3nt: TGTGCCATCAGTGAGTCGGGGTCCTACGAGCAGTACTTC; CDR3aa: CAISESGSYEQYF
j_gene: TRBJ2-3; abundance: NA; v_gene: TRBV2; d_gene: TRBD2; CDR3nt: TGTGCCAGCAGTGGGCGGGGGACTAGCTTCGATACGCAGTATTTT; CDR3aa: CASSGRGTSFDTQYF
j_gene: TRBJ1-2; abundance: NA; v_gene: TRBV6-4; d_gene: NA; CDR3nt: TGTGCCAGCAGTGAATCTGGCACGTATGGCTACACCTTC; CDR3aa: CASSESGTYGYTF